The T cell receptor (beta chain) described here comes from a study of T-cell memory formation after mild COVID-19. Libraries for TCRalpha and TCRbeta carried sample barcodes and unique molecular identifiers via 5'RACE. TCRdb ran MiXCR on the 5' RACE reads and lists one entry per CDR3 protein. This table holds more than 35,000 distinct CDR3 sequences, roughly 9.8% found once. This clonotype was counted many times. Its antigen is unknown. Regarding the study as a whole: Contracting clones from day 15 to 85 had balanced CD4/CD8; later expanders favoured CD4+.

Losses at the gene ends were 2 bases for V and 8 bases for J; bases not matched to a gene: 8. The CDR3 totals 16 residues. From germline, CDR1 is MNHNY and CDR2 SVGAGI (reference sequence). Sample: PBMCs or a T cell subset sorted from them (not recorded which). The clonotype was recovered from an adult woman who had mild COVID-19 (a few samples of this study predate the infection). Cell type and time point are not known. The V gene is TRBV6-6, the J gene TRBJ2-3; TRBD1 agrees at 12 bases. The DNA of the CDR3 is TGTGCCAGCAGTTACCCCCGGGACAGGGGGCGTCTTACGCAGTATTTT. This translates into CASSYPRDRGRLTQYF.